This is a list of T cell receptor beta chains from one sample in a study of T-cell reconstitution after alpha-beta-depleted transplantation in children. TCRdb re-derived calls from the PCR reads in MiXCR, one entry per CDR3 protein. The profile covers more than 200,000 distinct CDR3 sequences, with about 8.2% appearing a single time and about 40% taken by the ten largest. This specimen consisted of PBMCs, mostly from graft donor cells, obtained 360 days after TCRalphabeta/CD19-depleted stem cell transplant. All receptors come from a male patient between 2 and 10 years old who had a stem cell transplant for acute myeloid leukemia, so the T cells may come from the graft donor. Each CDR3 is given with its conserved first and last residue. The D gene is left open where the match is weak. Clone size is stated in some rows and not others, as once, few, many or a class when expanded.

D gene	V gene	J gene	clone size	CDR3 protein	CDR3 DNA
TRBD2	TRBV24-1	TRBJ2-1	many	CATSDAPGLAGDNEQFF	TGTGCCACCAGTGATGCCCCGGGACTAGCGGGGGACAATGAGCAGTTCTTC
NA	TRBV7-6	TRBJ1-6	NA	CASSLEGENSPLHF	TGTGCCAGCAGCTTAGAGGGGGAAAATTCACCCCTCCACTTT
TRBD1	TRBV12-3/TRBV12-4	TRBJ2-7	many	CASSLSGQGREQYF	TGTGCCAGCAGTTTGTCGGGACAGGGCCGCGAGCAGTACTTC
TRBD1	TRBV3-1	TRBJ2-7	many	CASSPLPQGADYEQYF	TGTGCCAGCAGCCCTTTACCACAGGGGGCAGACTACGAGCAGTACTTC
NA	TRBV4-1	TRBJ2-3	many	CASSQDRGVKTDTQYF	TGCGCCAGCAGCCAAGATCGAGGGGTAAAAACAGATACGCAGTATTTT
NA	TRBV10-3	TRBJ2-3	many	CAISDLTDTQYF	TGTGCCATCAGTGATTTGACAGATACGCAGTATTTT
NA	TRBV6-1	TRBJ2-7	many	CASSPTPSGEQYF	TGTGCCAGCAGTCCTACCCCTTCGGGGGAGCAGTACTTC
NA	TRBV7-9	TRBJ1-3	many	CASTSGGGNTIYF	TGTGCCAGCACCTCAGGAGGGGGAAACACCATATATTTT
TRBD1	TRBV7-8	TRBJ1-1	few	CASSLAVSRDRWNTEAFF	TGTGCCAGCAGCTTAGCAGTCTCCCGGGACAGGTGGAACACTGAAGCTTTCTTT
TRBD1	TRBV20-1	TRBJ2-2	NA	CSPWDRNTGELFF	TGCAGTCCCTGGGACAGGAACACCGGGGAGCTGTTTTTT
TRBD1	TRBV6-5	TRBJ1-3	many	CASSMGQGGNTIYF	TGTGCCAGCAGTATGGGACAGGGAGGAAACACCATATATTTT
NA	TRBV5-1	TRBJ2-3	few	CASSFYRYTDTQYF	TGCGCCAGCAGCTTTTACAGATACACAGATACGCAGTATTTT
NA	TRBV5-6	TRBJ1-5	few	CASSLTGRQNQPQHF	TGTGCCAGCAGCTTGACGGGCAGACAGAATCAGCCCCAGCATTTT
NA	TRBV6-5	TRBJ1-2	few	CASSYGQSYGYTF	TGTGCCAGCAGTTACGGCCAGAGCTATGGCTACACCTTC
NA	TRBV12-3/TRBV12-4	TRBJ1-6	few	CASSSQRDSPLHF	TGTGCCAGCAGTTCCCAGAGAGATTCACCCCTCCACTTT